This TCR beta chain emerged from a study of blood T cell repertoires in COVID-19. Study summary: Samples representing acute and convalescent COVID-19 were sourced from the United States, Italy and Spain. Sources were T cells, B-cell-depleted T cells, or PBMCs; the material itself was cDNA or gDNA.

Original data processing: It was from reference gene primer amplification that nucleated cell counts were estimated. TCRdb's copy holds only in-frame clones and misses some; the assay was immunoSEQ multiplex PCR. That table supplies the V and J calls and clone size; D and trimming were determined from the DNA. The data contain roughly 120,000 clones, about 74% of them seen just once; the ten biggest clones take up roughly 7.9%. Trimming removed 1 base from V and 4 bases from J, with 13 bases in between. This CDR3 spans 14 amino acids. The V gene's germline CDR1 is GTSNPN and CDR2 SVGIG (reference sequence).

The receptor was isolated from a human donor in a cohort sampled during active COVID-19. The chain recombines TRBV30 with TRBJ1-1; D is possibly TRBD1 (6 bases). Sequenced material: peripheral blood. The CDR3 sequence: CAWSAGVGGTEAFF. DNA for the CDR3: TGTGCCTGGAGTGCAGGGGTAGGTGGCACTGAAGCTTTCTTT.